A single sample gave rise to the 8 T cell receptor beta chains below, sequenced in a study of blood T cell repertoires in COVID-19. Profiling relied on immunoSEQ multiplex PCR, and the TCRdb table lists in-frame clones only, not all of them. The table has fewer than 350,000 clones, more than 75% seen once. Sequencing was performed on peripheral blood. These receptors originate from a man between 40 and 49 years old with active or convalescent COVID-19.

This chain uses TRBV6-5 with TRBJ1-2; D might be TRBD1 (5 bases). Germline CDR1 MNHEY, CDR2 SVGAGI. Trimming shortened V by 7 bases and J by 4 bases, and 16 bases separated the two germline ends. The CDR3 covers 14 residues. CDR3 residues: CASNWGEDSYGYTF. The CDR3 nucleotides read TGTGCCAGCAATTGGGGGGAGGATAGCTATGGCTACACCTTC.

CDR3 nucleotide sequence: TGTGCCAGCAGCGTAGACAGGGGCATTGGATCACCCCTCCACTTT. Its protein product is CASSVDRGIGSPLHF. This chain connects TRBV7-6 to TRBJ1-6; 8 bases match TRBD1. The CDR3 sequence is 15 residues long. Unmatched junction bases numbered 10, after V lost 5 bases and J lost 10 bases. Germline V gives CDR1 SGHVS, CDR2 FNYEAQ.

The chain carries TRBV28 and TRBJ2-7, with TRBD2 as a possible D gene (5 bases). Germline values: CDR1 MDHEN, CDR2 SYDVKM. Trimming took 6 bases from V and 1 from J, leaving 16 bases between them. CDR3 length: 15 amino acids. The CDR3 DNA follows: TGTGCCAGCAGCTCGGGGTCAGCTAATTCCTACGAGCAGTACTTC. Amino acids: CASSSGSANSYEQYF.

This clone was seen a handful of times. This chain joins TRBV19 and TRBJ1-1; no clear D gene. Germline CDR1 LNHDA, CDR2 SQIVND (reference sequence). Trimming cost V 7 bases and J 6 bases, with 15 bases left between them. This CDR3 has 13 residues. The CDR3 loop is CASTPAGVAEAFF. CDR3 nucleotide sequence: TGTGCCAGTACCCCTGCGGGTGTCGCTGAAGCTTTCTTT.

The chain combines TRBV7-3 with TRBJ1-2; weak D call: TRBD1 (5 bases). Germline-derived CDR1 and CDR2 are SGHTA and FQGTGA. The CDR3 contains 13 residues. Deletions cut 2 bases from V and 6 bases from J, with 10 bases between. For the CDR3, the DNA is TGTGCCAGCAGCTTAGTTATGACAGATGGCTACACCTTC. It yields the protein CASSLVMTDGYTF.

This chain uses TRBV7-3 with TRBJ2-2; D not certain. CDR3 length equals 13 residues. Trimming took off 2 bases at V and 6 bases at J, with 7 bases between the two ends. Per germline, CDR1 SGHTA and CDR2 FQGTGA. The chain's CDR3 is CASSLYGPGELFF. The CDR3, as DNA: TGTGCCAGCAGCTTATATGGGCCCGGGGAGCTGTTTTTT.

The CDR3 loop is CASSRGQGAKSEKLFF. CDR3 in DNA: TGTGCCAGTAGTAGGGGACAGGGGGCGAAGAGTGAAAAACTGTTTTTT. The chain has TRBV19 and TRBJ1-4; TRBD1 matches 12 bases. CDR3 length equals 16 residues. Trimming removed 4 bases from V and 7 bases from J; junction bases left unmatched: 7. CDR1 is LNHDA, CDR2 SQIVND, per germline (reference sequence).

This rearrangement joins TRBV9 to TRBJ2-3; 10 nucleotides align to TRBD2. V lost 5 bases, J lost 4 bases, and 7 bases stayed unmatched. CDR1 SGDLS and CDR2 YYNGEE come from the germline V gene. The CDR3 sequence is 15 residues long. In nucleotides, the CDR3 is TGTGCCAGCAGTCTGCTAGCGGGAGTTTCAGATACGCAGTATTTT. This encodes CASSLLAGVSDTQYF.